This entry features one T cell receptor beta chain sequence. Its specific antigen is unknown. No qualities accompany the bases; no much larger clone lies one base away. Taken with the paper, the label for time point translates to: about 28 days (+/-7) after the second vaccine dose. AZD1222 recipients whose second dose came at about 4 weeks and those whose second dose came at about 12 weeks were combined into one group, since spike-specific TCR depth and breadth did not differ between the two schedules. Vaccinee samples were obtained from the UK trials COV001 and COV002, which included a single-blind randomized controlled phase 2/3 trial of AZD1222 (ChAdOx1 nCoV-19) in healthy adults. For TCRbeta chain sequencing, PBMC samples were collected from trial participants at day 0 and at day 28 after the second dose. The CDR3 regions of human TCRbeta chains were subjected to immunosequencing. In the authors' own workflow: Repertoire TCRs were checked for matches against a reference library of SARS-CoV-2-specific TCRs that had been generated using the MIRA antigen-specificity platform. Breadth was defined as the fraction of unique TCRs that were SARS-CoV-2-associated. Depth was defined as the fraction of total T cells that were SARS-CoV-2-associated. Each spike-specific TCR was assigned to its reactive spike region and to a CD4 or CD8 class using the MIRA data. Log10-transformed breadth and depth values were compared by one-way ANOVA with Sidak's multiple comparisons tests. What TCRdb holds here is the immuneACCESS table cut down to in-frame rearrangements. Part of the clones is not present; checked against another copy, under half of the missing clones reflect an unresolved V gene, and the others are unexplained. D and trimming come from the DNA, and the V and J calls and clone size come from that table. The sample table shows 100,000 or so clones, and roughly nine tenths are seen once. Roughly 45% of the sample is taken by the ten largest.

This sample is part of a study of T cell responses to AZD1222 COVID-19 vaccine (dated by TCRdb to the early 2020s). In terms of the full investigation: A total of just over 230 trial participants underwent TCR sequencing, of whom 200 to 220 received two doses of AZD1222 and some 26 received two doses of the MenACWY control vaccine. Enrollment into the trials was organized by age into subgroups of 18-55, 56-69 and 70-plus years, and those subgroups contained approximately 150, 30 and 60 TCR-sequenced participants, respectively.

The paper as a whole reports these results and caveats: Only six AZD1222 recipients were SARS-CoV-2 seropositive at baseline, limiting conclusions about previously exposed vaccinees. Vaccine-associated CD4 TCRs spanned the whole spike protein, with dominant responses in regions 160-218 and 743-854. A significant rise in spike-specific TCR breadth and depth was observed after two AZD1222 doses relative to day 0 and relative to MenACWY recipients. Reportedly, almost half of the unique spike-specific TCRs recognized epitopes lying outside the regions that are mutated in the B.1.351 and B.1.1.7 variants. No day 14 peak-response samples were available, so repertoires were characterized only after the peak T cell response. Participants were mostly white British, with more females than males. The authors suggested clonal diversity may have been underestimated. The 56-69-year group was small, and its depth increase did not reach significance, likely because of low power.

The TCR comes from an adult who received the AZD1222 COVID-19 vaccine. The sequenced sample was peripheral blood, obtained 28 days after the second AZD1222 dose.

The CDR3 here reads CASSYPRDNYGYTF. The bases read TGTGCCAGCAGTTACCCTCGGGACAATTATGGCTACACCTTC. The chain is made from TRBV6-2 or TRBV6-3 and TRBJ1-2; perhaps TRBD1 is the D gene, with 6 bases matching. Reading the germline V gene gives CDR1 MNHEY and CDR2 SVGEGT. V loses 2 bases of germline sequence and J loses 5 bases, and the interval between the two ends is 12 bases. The CDR3 goes from the cysteine to the phenylalanine over 14 residues. Just the 42-base CDR3 DNA is kept, in frame starting at base 1.